These 10 T cell receptor beta chains originate from one sample sequenced in a study of blood T cell repertoires in COVID-19. Some clones are missing from TCRdb's copy, which holds only in-frame ones; the method was immunoSEQ multiplex PCR. Altogether about 370,000 clones are present, approximately 92% being singletons, with the ten largest covering around 1%. Sequenced input: PBMCs or T cells enriched from blood (not recorded which). The receptors here all came from a man between 18 and 29 years old who had recovered from COVID-19.

Of note for this clone: This sample also contains other DNA sequences that code for the same CDR3. This chain links TRBV5-1 with TRBJ2-3; the D gene is possibly TRBD2 (5 bases). The CDR3 totals 14 residues. V lost 0 bases, J lost 2 bases, and 7 bases lay in between. Germline V lookup: CDR1 SGHRS, CDR2 YFSETQ. CDR3 DNA: TGCGCCAGCAGCTTGGGGGGAGCCACAGATACGCAGTATTTT. As protein: CASSLGGATDTQYF.

The chain couples TRBV5-1 to TRBJ1-2; D is unresolved. Deletions cut 1 base from V and 2 bases from J, with 9 bases between. CDR1 and CDR2 from the germline V gene are SGHRS and YFSETQ. The CDR3 contains 14 residues. CDR3 sequence: CASSLRNENYGYTF. CDR3 DNA sequence: TGCGCCAGCAGCTTGAGAAATGAGAACTATGGCTACACCTTC.

This clone was recorded a few times. This chain connects TRBV2 to TRBJ2-1, with a weak D call TRBD1 (6 bases). The CDR3 sequence is 13 residues long. In germline, CDR1 is SNHLY, CDR2 FYNNEI. Trimming stripped 4 bases from V and 6 bases from J, with 10 bases between. CDR3 in DNA: TGTGCCAGCAGTGTCGAAGGGGGCAATGAGCAGTTCTTC. This sequence encodes CASSVEGGNEQFF.

The genes are TRBV27 and TRBJ1-6; 10 nucleotides align to TRBD1. J gave up 9 bases and V 4 bases, and 3 bases lay outside the gene matches. The CDR3 loop spans 14 amino acids. Germline V lookup: CDR1 MNHEY, CDR2 SMNVEV (reference sequence). The CDR3 loop is CASSSDRGRSPLHF. The CDR3 DNA follows: TGTGCCAGCAGTTCAGACAGGGGGCGTTCACCCCTCCACTTT.

This chain links TRBV7-9 with TRBJ1-1; 9 nucleotides line up with TRBD1. The ends lost 10 bases at V and 0 bases at J; junction bases unmatched: 9. Per the germline V gene, CDR1 is SEHNR and CDR2 is FQNEAQ (reference sequence). The CDR3 totals 15 residues. CDR3 protein: CATSSGTGMNTEAFF. Here the CDR3 DNA reads TGTGCCACCTCCTCCGGGACAGGGATGAACACTGAAGCTTTCTTT.

The CDR3 loop is CASSREGYYGYTF. CDR3 nucleotides: TGTGCCAGCAGCCGGGAGGGGTACTATGGCTACACCTTC. The chain recombines TRBV27 with TRBJ1-2; a weak D match, TRBD1 (5 bases). CDR1 is MNHEY and CDR2 is SMNVEV in the germline V gene (reference sequence). The V end lost 6 bases, the J end lost 3 bases, and 11 bases lay between the germline ends. This CDR3 has 13 residues.

The chain employs TRBV18 and TRBJ1-5, with 7 bases fitting TRBD1. Trimming took 2 bases from V and 7 from J; bases not matched to a gene: 8. Germline lookup yields CDR1 KGHSH and CDR2 LQKENI. The CDR3 covers 15 residues. The CDR3 nucleotides are TGTGCCAGCTCACCAGAGACAGGGCAGAGACAGCCCCAGCATTTT. Its translation is CASSPETGQRQPQHF. Supplemented by reference TRBV18 and TRBJ1-5, the full variable domain reads NAGVMQNPRHLVRRRGQEARLRCSPMKGHSHVYWYRQLPEEGLKFMVYLQKENIIDESGMPKERFSAEFPKEGPSILRIQQVVRGDSAAYFCASSPETGQRQPQHFGDGTRLSIL.

This clone was detected only once. The chain couples TRBV5-1 to TRBJ1-1; a weak D match, TRBD1 (5 bases). The CDR3 sequence is 14 residues long. Trimming took off 4 bases at V and 5 bases at J, with 15 bases between the two ends. Germline V gives CDR1 SGHRS, CDR2 YFSETQ. The CDR3 bases are TGCGCCAGCAGCAACTCGGACATTGGGACTGAAGCTTTCTTT. Translating it yields CASSNSDIGTEAFF.

The rearrangement links TRBV7-6 to TRBJ1-1; 7 bases map to TRBD1. The CDR3 is 15 amino acids. Trimming cost V 1 base and J 2 bases; bases outside gene matches: 4. Germline CDR1 SGHVS, CDR2 FNYEAQ. The CDR3 region is CASSLGQGVNTEAFF. The CDR3 DNA reads TGTGCCAGCAGCTTAGGCCAGGGGGTTAACACTGAAGCTTTCTTT.

As to this clone: Other DNA sequences in the sample encode the same CDR3. The chain uses TRBV5-1 and TRBJ1-1; D might be TRBD1 (5 bases). The CDR3 runs 14 residues. V lost 0 bases and J 2 bases, leaving 8 bases between the germline ends. Germline CDR1 reads SGHRS; CDR2 reads YFSETQ. CDR3 region: CASSLETVNTEAFF. DNA of the CDR3: TGCGCCAGCAGCTTGGAGACAGTAAACACTGAAGCTTTCTTT.